The clone carrying this TCR beta chain was found a few times. Germline loops: CDR1 LNHDA, CDR2 SQIVND (reference sequence). The CDR3 is 15 amino acids. V trimming: 10 bases; J trimming: 4 bases; junction bases outside the gene matches: 10. Participant age was 18 to 89 years, and participants resided in approximately 25 US areas. Donors of Cohort 3 who recovered were those that had two negative PCRs, clearance, or symptom resolution. This record belongs to a study of blood T cell repertoires in COVID-19. Study-wide context: There were acute and convalescent COVID-19 samples, and they came from the United States, Italy and Spain.

In the original workflow: Estimates of nucleated cell counts were drawn from the amplification of reference gene primers. The protocol was immunoSEQ multiplex PCR, while the TCRdb copy is restricted to in-frame clones and leaves out a portion. The D gene and trimming were derived from the DNA, and the V and J assignments and clone size from that table. In the table there are fewer than 250,000 clones, about 88% of which are singletons. Sequenced sample: PBMCs or T cells enriched from blood (not recorded which). The rearrangement uses TRBV19 and TRBJ2-2; 9 nucleotides line up with TRBD1. This TCR derives from a young woman who had recovered from COVID-19. The CDR3 protein is CAIGQGFSSTGELFF. Here the CDR3 DNA reads TGTGCCATCGGACAGGGGTTTTCGAGCACCGGGGAGCTGTTTTTT.